This TCR beta chain was observed in a study of blood T cells in healthy people across ages. CDR1 and CDR2 from the germline V gene are SGHTA and FQGNSA. CDR3 length equals 16 residues. The V and J ends lost 5 bases and 2 bases respectively, with 18 bases between them. Comment on this clonotype: Antigen: not known.

A second PCR of about 6 to 11 cycles used a sample-barcoded 5' primer and a J-beta primer mix. TCRdb re-derived calls from the 5' RACE reads in MiXCR, one entry per CDR3 protein. The table records some 920,000 distinct CDR3 sequences, roughly 51% of them present only once. Findings and caveats of the study: When one million T cells were used, diversity estimates were thought to be underestimates.

The authors drew approximately 9 milliliters of peripheral blood from each donor. The chain links TRBV7-2 to TRBJ2-5, with D possibly being TRBD1 (5 bases). This TCR was sampled from an older woman in good health. Material for sequencing was blood. The CDR3 here is CASSPFRLAGQETQYF. CDR3 in DNA: TGTGCCAGCAGCCCTTTTCGGTTGGCAGGGCAAGAGACCCAGTACTTC.